The next 3 T cell receptor beta chains were all read from a single sample in a study of blood T cell repertoires in COVID-19. Sequencing was performed with immunoSEQ multiplex PCR; in TCRdb, only in-frame clones are kept and a portion is missing. The data hold under 80,000 clones, with about 83% observed a single time. Input material: peripheral blood. Source of these receptors: an elderly man with acute or convalescent COVID-19.

The gene calls are TRBV7-9 and TRBJ2-3; TRBD1 agrees at 9 bases. Losses at the gene ends were 7 bases for V and 5 bases for J; bases not matched to a gene: 10. The V gene's germline CDR1 is SEHNR and CDR2 FQNEAQ (reference sequence). This CDR3 spans 15 amino acids. For the CDR3, the DNA is TGTGCCAGCACCCCTATACAGGGGGCGAAAGATACGCAGTATTTT. This gives the protein CASTPIQGAKDTQYF.

The chain combines TRBV18 with TRBJ2-7, with 7 bases that match TRBD1. V was clipped by 6 bases and J by 2 bases; unmatched bases: 7. Per the germline V gene, CDR1 is KGHSH and CDR2 is LQKENI. The CDR3 runs 14 residues. CDR3 protein: CASSSTGQAYEQYF. The CDR3 DNA follows: TGTGCCAGCTCGTCGACAGGGCAAGCCTACGAGCAGTACTTC.

The chain's CDR3 is CASSSRMGGQGSKDTQYF. DNA for the CDR3: TGTGCCAGCAGCTCCCGAATGGGGGGACAGGGATCTAAGGATACGCAGTATTTT. The V gene is TRBV9, the J gene TRBJ2-3; 9 bases fit TRBD1. The CDR3 is made up of 18 amino acids. V lost 4 bases to trimming and J lost 6 bases; unmatched junction nucleotides: 18. The germline V gene has CDR1 SGDLS and CDR2 YYNGEE.